The entry below gives a single TCR beta chain sequence along with its context. TCRdb keeps only in-frame clones here, not all; method: immunoSEQ multiplex PCR. The sample consists of about 160,000 clones, 80% to 95% of them appearing once. This specimen belongs to a study of blood T cell repertoires in COVID-19. Study-level information: Sources were T cells, B-cell-depleted T cells, or PBMCs; the material itself was cDNA or gDNA.

CDR1 is MDHEN, CDR2 SYDVKM, per germline. V dropped 5 bases and J dropped 10 bases, with 15 bases sitting between them. The CDR3 is 13 amino acids. Sequencing was carried out using peripheral blood. The sequence came from a man aged 25 to 40 with COVID-19, enrolled during active disease. J is TRBJ2-4 and V is TRBV28; the D gene is possibly TRBD2 (5 bases). CDR3 DNA sequence: TGTGCCAGCAGTCCCCCGGGGTCGGAAATTCAGTACTTC. Translating it yields CASSPPGSEIQYF.